Here is one T cell receptor beta chain with its context. Antigen: not known. Genomic DNA template from tumor biopsies or peripheral blood, 616 ng to 6,004 ng input. The data originate from a study of T cells in tumors after PD-1 blockade. Study as a whole: Patients received pembrolizumab 200 mg every 3 weeks or cemiplimab 350 mg every 2 weeks. Daily vismodegib 150 mg continued in a subset of anti-PD-1-treated patients.

The CDR3 spans 14 residues. Germline lookup yields CDR1 SGHRS and CDR2 YFSETQ. The V end was cut by 4 bases, the J end by 5 bases, with 15 bases between. Study-wide results and limits: Approximately 43% of tumor TCR clonotypes were also found in blood.

Only in-frame clones appear in the TCRdb table, and some are missing; sequencing was by immunoSEQ multiplex PCR. The repertoire holds 60,000 to 75,000 clones, with 74% as singletons. Sequencing was performed on PBMCs, taken after anti-PD-1 treatment. The receptor was isolated from a human donor with basal cell carcinoma. This chain links TRBV5-1 with TRBJ2-5; TRBD1 or TRBD2 may be the D gene (7 bases each). CDR3 DNA: TGCGCCAGCAGCGCAGGGGGGGGCTATGAGACCCAGTACTTC. Translating it yields CASSAGGGYETQYF. The whole variable domain, filled in from reference TRBV5-1 and TRBJ2-5, reads KAGVTQTPRYLIKTRGQQVTLSCSPISGHRSVSWYQQTPGQGLQFLFEYFSETQRNKGNFPGRFSGRQFSNSRSEMNVSTLELGDSALYLCASSAGGGYETQYFGPGTRLLVL.